The present T cell receptor (beta chain) was sequenced within a study of spatial heterogeneity in lung cancer (dated by TCRdb to about 2019). Study-wide context: Beta-chain transcripts were consistently detected in greater numbers than alpha-chain transcripts, which likely reflects a higher abundance of beta-chain transcripts. Nonsynonymous mutation counts, determined by whole-exome sequencing of tumor tissue, were related to features of the TCR repertoire. Both alpha and beta chains were TCR-sequenced in around 230 tumor regions, around 65 matched nontumor lung samples and roughly 54 PBMC samples obtained at surgery. In the raw uncorrected reads, each unique combination of TCR and UMI appeared on average more than ten times. TCR alpha and beta repertoires were quantitatively compared across multiple tumor regions, matched nontumor lung and blood in non-small cell lung cancer. Paper-wide results and their limitations: Ubiquitous expanded tumor TCRs were detected in blood more often at tumor resection than at routine follow-up. Additional single-cell paired TCR alpha and beta sequencing was considered necessary to confirm, at a functional level, the hypothesis that regional TCRs recognize regional mutations.

V lost 2 bases and J lost 2 bases, and the count of bases not matched to a germline gene is 5. Reading from cysteine to phenylalanine, the CDR3 counts 15 amino acids. The only DNA kept is the CDR3, 45 bases in frame from the first base. The germline V gene yields SGHRS for CDR1 and YFSETQ for CDR2. Libraries were built with 5' RACE. The instrument was a NextSeq 500. The TCR library protocol attached a unique molecular identifier to each TCR cDNA molecule to allow correction of PCR and sequencing errors. The study's processing was this. Decombinator tools were used for TCR identification, UMI-based error correction and CDR3 extraction. TCRs above a frequency of 2 per 1,000, corresponding to the top 1% of the tumor frequency distribution, were defined as expanded. Each repertoire was subsampled 100 times to 5,000 TCRs, after which Renyi diversity was computed with the R vegan package. CDR3 similarity networks were built from amino acid triplet string-kernel similarity, with CDR3s being connected when pairwise similarity was above 0.82. In-frame beta chains were kept once TCRdb had trimmed the public reads at Q25 with fastp and called clones with MiXCR. Each entry is one CDR3 protein sequence, shown with its most common DNA and genes. What appears here as the V and J calls and clone size reflects TCRdb's work, not the paper's. Present in this sample are approximately 4,800 distinct CDR3 sequences, 28% of which were seen just once. The ten largest clones represent about 43% of the sample.

As regards this clonotype: Its antigen is unknown. No base qualities exist here, and no much larger clone lies one base off it.

Taken with the paper, the label for time point translates to: sample taken at primary tumor resection. TCR sequencing used whole RNA extracted from tumor and nontumor lung tissue, or from cryopreserved PBMC samples, without cell sorting. The donors were 72 patients from the lung TRACERx cohort who had early-stage, untreated non-small cell lung cancer. Patients were selected for TCR sequencing only if sufficient RNA was available from at least two tumor regions. This chain joins TRBV5-1 to TRBJ2-7; the central 9 bases match TRBD2. The sample was PBMCs, taken at surgery. This clonotype originated in a male donor with early-stage non-small cell lung cancer. The CDR3 protein is CASSFLAGPTYEQYF. The nucleotide sequence reads TGCGCCAGCAGCTTCCTAGCGGGACCCACCTACGAGCAGTACTTC.